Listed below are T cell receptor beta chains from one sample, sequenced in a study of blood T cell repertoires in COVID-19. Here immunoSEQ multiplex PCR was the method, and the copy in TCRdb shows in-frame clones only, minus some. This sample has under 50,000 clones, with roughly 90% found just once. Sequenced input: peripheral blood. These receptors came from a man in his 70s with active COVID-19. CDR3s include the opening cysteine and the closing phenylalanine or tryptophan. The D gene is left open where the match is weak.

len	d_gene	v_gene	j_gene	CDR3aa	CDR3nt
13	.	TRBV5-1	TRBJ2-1	CASAPLPGNEQFF	TGCGCCAGCGCACCCCTACCCGGGAATGAGCAGTTCTTC
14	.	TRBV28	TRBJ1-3	CASRLMTTRNTIYF	TGTGCCAGCAGGCTAATGACAACCCGAAACACCATATATTTT
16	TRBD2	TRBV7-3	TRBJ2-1	CASSLRLAGELNEQFF	TGTGCCAGCAGCTTGCGCTTGGCGGGGGAGCTCAATGAGCAGTTCTTC
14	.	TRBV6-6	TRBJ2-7	CASGLRARGFEQYF	TGTGCCAGCGGCCTAAGGGCACGGGGGTTCGAGCAGTACTTC
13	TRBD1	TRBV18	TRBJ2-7	CASSPGQEREQYF	TGTGCCAGCTCACCCGGACAGGAGCGCGAGCAGTACTTC
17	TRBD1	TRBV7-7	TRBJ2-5	CASSPEVRGFWAETQYF	TGTGCTAGCAGTCCAGAGGTCAGGGGGTTCTGGGCGGAGACCCAGTACTTC
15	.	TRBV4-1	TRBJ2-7	CASSQATRSSYEQYF	TGCGCCAGCAGCCAAGCGACTCGCAGCTCCTACGAGCAGTACTTC
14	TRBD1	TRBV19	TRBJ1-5	CASDRDRGGQPQHF	TGTGCCAGTGACCGGGACAGGGGTGGTCAGCCCCAGCATTTT
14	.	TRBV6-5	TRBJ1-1	CASRGPGEWTEAFF	TGTGCCAGCAGAGGCCCGGGGGAATGGACTGAAGCTTTCTTT
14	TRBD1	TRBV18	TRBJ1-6	CASSRDRLNSPLHF	TGTGCCAGCTCACGGGACAGACTTAATTCACCCCTCCACTTT
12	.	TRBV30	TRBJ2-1	CAWSLISNEQFF	TGTGCCTGGAGTCTTATTAGCAATGAGCAGTTCTTC